This T cell receptor (beta chain) emerged from a study of human T cells and chemical hapten exposure. Time point indicated: patch test 3, about 24 weeks after DPC sensitization. Treatment: therapeutic diphenylcyclopropenone sensitization with weekly scalp DPC. Each CDR3 protein gets one entry after TCRdb re-called the RACE reads with MiXCR. Of 190,000 or so distinct CDR3 sequences in the sample, about 25% were seen once. In its sample, this clonotype was seen once. Trimming removed 3 bases at V and 2 bases at J, with 10 bases between. The CDR3 has 14 amino acids. Per germline, CDR1 MNHNS and CDR2 SASEGT.

The receptor's source is a woman aged 40-49 years with alopecia areata. Some clones in this sample may be carry-over from other donors' samples. The sample consisted of whole blood, taken in connection with sensitization to the hapten diphenylcyclopropenone (DPC). The genes are TRBV6-1 and TRBJ1-1; a weak D match, TRBD1 (5 bases). As DNA, the CDR3 is TGTGCCAGCAGTGATCAGGGAGGCAACACTGAAGCTTTCTTT. It translates to CASSDQGGNTEAFF.